This T cell receptor (beta chain) was obtained from a study of blood T cells in healthy people across ages. They isolated at least 6 million PBMCs from each sample. Trimming removed 0 bases from V and 2 bases from J, with 13 bases in between. The V gene's germline CDR1 is LGHNA and CDR2 YSLEER. The CDR3 extends over 16 amino acids. Primers used in a second PCR of roughly 6 to 11 cycles were a sample-barcoded 5' primer and a J-beta primer mix. Each cDNA molecule received a tag from a template-switch adaptor that had 12 random nucleotides. TCRdb reprocessed the 5' RACE reads with MiXCR, giving one entry per CDR3 protein. The repertoire consists of fewer than 2,000,000 distinct CDR3 sequences, with about 39% occurring once and the leading ten covering roughly 23%. Points from the study as a whole: In older individuals, TCR beta diversity per million T cells was lower, falling roughly linearly with age. It was held that diversity estimates obtained from one million T cells represented underestimates.

Points on this clonotype: Its antigen is unknown.

V usage is TRBV4-3 and J usage is TRBJ1-2; TRBD1 might be the D (5 bases). The sequencing sample was made of blood. The sequence came from a human donor in good health. The CDR3 DNA reads TGCGCCAGCAGCCAAGATTTGGCAGGGCTCAACTATGGCTACACCTTC. Its translation is CASSQDLAGLNYGYTF.